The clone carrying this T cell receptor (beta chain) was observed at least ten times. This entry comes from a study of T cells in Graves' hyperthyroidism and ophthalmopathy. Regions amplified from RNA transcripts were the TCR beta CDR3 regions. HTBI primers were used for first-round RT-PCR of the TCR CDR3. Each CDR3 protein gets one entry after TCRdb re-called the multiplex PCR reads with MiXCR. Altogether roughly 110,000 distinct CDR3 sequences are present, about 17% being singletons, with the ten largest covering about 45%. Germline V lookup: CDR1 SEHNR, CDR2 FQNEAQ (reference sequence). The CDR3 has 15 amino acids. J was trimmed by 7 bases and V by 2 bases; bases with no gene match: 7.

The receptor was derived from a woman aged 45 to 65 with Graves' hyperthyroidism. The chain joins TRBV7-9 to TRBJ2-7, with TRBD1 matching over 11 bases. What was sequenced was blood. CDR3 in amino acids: CASSLFGQGAPEQYF. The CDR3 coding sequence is TGTGCCAGCAGCTTATTCGGACAGGGGGCGCCTGAGCAGTACTTC.